This T cell receptor beta chain was documented in a study of OX40 agonist ivuxolimab in advanced cancers. Assay: immunoSEQ multiplex PCR; the TCRdb copy retains only in-frame clones and omits some. The data contain some 69,000 clones, 91% of them singletons. CDR3 size: 15 residues. The germline gives CDR1 SGHRS, CDR2 YFSETQ. With 1 base removed from V and 4 bases from J, the gap between germline ends came to 14 bases. The sequence was collected from an adult with an advanced solid tumor such as melanoma, head and neck, liver or kidney cancer. The V and J genes are TRBV5-1 and TRBJ1-1; maybe TRBD1 (6 bases). This material consisted of CD4+ or CD8+ T cells sorted from blood, taken in a trial of the OX40 agonist ivuxolimab. The CDR3 sequence: CASSLNQGIGTEAFF. In DNA form, the CDR3 reads TGCGCCAGCAGCTTGAATCAGGGGATAGGCACTGAAGCTTTCTTT.